The rows below give T cell receptor beta chains drawn from one sample of a study of tumor and adjacent non-tumor tissue in lung cancer. TCRdb redid the calling of the multiplex PCR reads with MiXCR, one entry per CDR3 protein. The sample holds fewer than 120,000 distinct CDR3 sequences, over 70% seen once. Material: lung tumor tissue. Receptors originate from a man between 70 and 80 years old with non-small cell lung cancer. Both conserved end residues are part of each CDR3. Fields, in order: D gene, clone size, J gene, V gene, CDR3 DNA, CDR3 protein. D genes are given only for firm matches. Only part of the rows carry a size: once, few, many, or a class if the clone is expanded.

>.|.|TRBJ2-5|TRBV5-4
TGTGCCAGCAGTATGACGCGGGGTCAAGAGACCCAGTACTTC
CASSMTRGQETQYF
>.|.|TRBJ2-1|TRBV4-1
TGCGCCAGCAGCCTGGGCTCGGGTGTCCAGAGACGGATAGCGTTGAGCTCCTGCAATGAGCAGTTCTTC
CASSLGSGVQRRIALSSCNEQFF
>.|.|TRBJ1-2|TRBV29-1
TGCAGCGTTGTAGACAGATCCTATGGCTACACCTTC
CSVVDRSYGYTF
>.|.|TRBJ2-2|TRBV9
TGTGCCAGCAGCGCCCAGATAGCCACCGGGGAGCTGTTTTTT
CASSAQIATGELFF
>.|.|TRBJ1-2|TRBV29-1
TGCAGCGTTGGATCCCCGGGACACGGGGGACATGGCTACATCTTC
CSVGSPGHGGHGYIF
>.|.|TRBJ2-7|TRBV4-1
TGCGCCAGCAGCCAACAATCACAGGGAATGACATACGAGCAGTACTTC
CASSQQSQGMTYEQYF
>.|.|TRBJ1-2|TRBV11-3
TGTGCCAGCAGCCTGGGTACCTATGCCTACACCTTC
CASSLGTYAYTF
>TRBD2|.|TRBJ2-5|TRBV5-4
TGTGCCAGCAGCTTGGGTAGCGGGGGTGGGTGGGTGACCCAGTACTTC
CASSLGSGGGWVTQYF
>TRBD2|once|TRBJ2-1|TRBV6-2/TRBV6-3
TGTGCCAGCAGTCCAGGACTAGTCATTACCAATGAGCAGTTCTTC
CASSPGLVITNEQFF
>.|.|TRBJ2-7|TRBV11-3
TGTGCCAGCAGCTTGGAGGGGACGCCAGGAGAGCAGTACTTC
CASSLEGTPGEQYF
>.|.|TRBJ2-5|TRBV29-1
TGCAGCGTGGCCGACAGGTCCCAAGAGACCCTGTACTTT
CSVADRSQETLYF
>.|.|TRBJ2-5|TRBV5-4
TGTGCAGGCAGCCTTCTCAAGGGGATGACGAGAGAGACCCAGTACTTC
CAGSLLKGMTRETQYF
>.|.|TRBJ2-1|TRBV6-2/TRBV6-3
TGTTCCAACAACAGAGGCGGTTACAATAAGCAGTTCTTC
CSNNRGGYNKQFF
>.|many|TRBJ2-7|TRBV5-6
TGTGCCAGCAGCTTGGGACCGGGATCGGTTGCCTACGAGCAGTACTTC
CASSLGPGSVAYEQYF
>.|.|TRBJ2-7|TRBV10-2
TGCGCCAGCAGTGAGACTAGCTGGTACGAGCAGTATTTC
CASSETSWYEQYF
>.|.|TRBJ2-3|TRBV11-1
TGTGCCAGCAGCTGGGGGGATCTAGATACGCAGTATTTT
CASSWGDLDTQYF
>TRBD1|few|TRBJ2-3|TRBV5-1
TGCGCCAGCAGACAGGAACAGGGGGCAGATACGCAGTATTTT
CASRQEQGADTQYF
>TRBD1|.|TRBJ2-7|TRBV7-3
TGTGTCAGCAGCCTGACAGGGGGCTACGAGCAGTACTTC
CVSSLTGGYEQYF
>TRBD2|.|TRBJ2-7|TRBV6-5
TGTGCCAGCAACCCCACTTCGACTAGCGGGAGCGGTCCCTACGAGCTGTATTTC
CASNPTSTSGSGPYELYF